This entry is about one T cell receptor (beta chain). Its matching antigen is unknown. The trim removed 4 bases at V and 0 bases at J, leaving 4 bases unmatched. The length of the CDR3 is 16 residues. Germline lookup yields CDR1 SGHAT and CDR2 FQNNGV. Generated by immunoSEQ multiplex PCR, the TCRdb table keeps only in-frame clones and is missing some. The data hold roughly 64,000 clones, with about 96% observed a single time. Surgery cases with the highest brain T cell transcript signatures were chosen for sequencing. This sample stems from a study of brain T cells in children with intractable seizures. Study results and limitations: Viral specificity was inferred only from CDR3 similarity; HCMV serostatus was unknown.

Sample: peripheral blood, taken at surgery. The sequence was obtained from a boy younger than two with focal cortical dysplasia and intractable seizures. The gene calls are TRBV11-2 and TRBJ2-5; 11 bases map to TRBD2. The CDR3 coding sequence is TGTGCCAGCAGCTCCAGACTAGCGGGGTACCAAGAGACCCAGTACTTC. Translating it yields CASSSRLAGYQETQYF.